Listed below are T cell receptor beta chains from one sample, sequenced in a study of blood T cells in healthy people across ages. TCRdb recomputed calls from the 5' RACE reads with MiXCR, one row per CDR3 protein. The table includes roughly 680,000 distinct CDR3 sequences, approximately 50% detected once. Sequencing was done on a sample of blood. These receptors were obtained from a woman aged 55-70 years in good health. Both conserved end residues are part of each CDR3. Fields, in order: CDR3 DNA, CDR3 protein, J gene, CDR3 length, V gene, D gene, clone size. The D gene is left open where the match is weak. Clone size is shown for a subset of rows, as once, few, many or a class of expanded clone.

TGCAGCGTTGAAAGGAGGTTAGGGGACACTGAAGCTTTCTTT,CSVERRLGDTEAFF,TRBJ1-1,14,TRBV29-1,-,-
TGCGCCAGCAGCTCATCCACAGGGGGCCCTACCGGGGAGCTGTTTTTT,CASSSSTGGPTGELFF,TRBJ2-2,16,TRBV5-1,TRBD1,-
TGCGCCAGCGGAGGACAGGGGGCTTCAGATACGCAGTATTTT,CASGGQGASDTQYF,TRBJ2-3,14,TRBV5-1,TRBD1,-
TGTGCCAGCAGCGTGCTTAGATACGAGCAGTACTTC,CASSVLRYEQYF,TRBJ2-7,12,TRBV3-1,-,few
TGCAGCGTTGGGGCGGGAGAGGCAAAGACCCAGTACTTC,CSVGAGEAKTQYF,TRBJ2-5,13,TRBV29-1,TRBD2,many
TGTGCCAGCACCGCGGGCGGAGGAGATACGCAGTATTTT,CASTAGGGDTQYF,TRBJ2-3,13,TRBV2,-,few
TGTGCCAGCAGTTTAATCCGGACTAGGTACAATGAGCAGTACTTC,CASSLIRTRYNEQYF,TRBJ2-7,15,TRBV27,TRBD2,-
TGCGCCAGCAGCGCTGGACAGGGACTCATTCAGTACTTC,CASSAGQGLIQYF,TRBJ2-4,13,TRBV5-1,TRBD1,-
TGTGCCACCAGTGACTCTAGACAGGGCGAGCAGTACTTC,CATSDSRQGEQYF,TRBJ2-7,13,TRBV24-1,TRBD1,-
TGTGCCAGCAGCCAAGGATCGGGGGTTAAAAACATTCAGTACTTC,CASSQGSGVKNIQYF,TRBJ2-4,15,TRBV3-1,-,-
TGTGCCACCAGCAGGACGTCCGGGACAGGGACCAAAAACATTCAGTACTTC,CATSRTSGTGTKNIQYF,TRBJ2-4,17,TRBV15,TRBD1,-
TGCGCCAGCAGCTTGGGCGTGGGGGTGAACACTGAAGCTTTCTTT,CASSLGVGVNTEAFF,TRBJ1-1,15,TRBV5-1,-,few
TGCAGTGCTAGAGATCTAGGACAGGACGGCTATGGCTACACCTTC,CSARDLGQDGYGYTF,TRBJ1-2,15,TRBV20-1,TRBD1,-
TGCAGCGTCGGAACAGGGGCCCTTGGTGGCTACACCTTC,CSVGTGALGGYTF,TRBJ1-2,13,TRBV29-1,TRBD1,-
TGTGCCAGCAGTTTAGATATCGGAAGGCCGCCCTATGGCTACACCTTC,CASSLDIGRPPYGYTF,TRBJ1-2,16,TRBV12-3/TRBV12-4,-,few
TGCGCCAGCAGCTTCGGGACAGTAGGTGGGACCACAGATACGCAGTATTTT,CASSFGTVGGTTDTQYF,TRBJ2-3,17,TRBV5-1,TRBD1,-
TGCAGTGCTGGAGATCCATCCACAGGGACTAGGATCTACAATGAGCAGTTCTTC,CSAGDPSTGTRIYNEQFF,TRBJ2-1,18,TRBV20-1,TRBD2,-
TGCAGTTTAGACCGGACAGGCTACGAGCAGTACTTC,CSLDRTGYEQYF,TRBJ2-7,12,TRBV20-1,TRBD1,-
TGCAGCGCCAAAAAGACAGGGGCTTCCTACGAGCAGTACTTC,CSAKKTGASYEQYF,TRBJ2-7,14,TRBV29-1,TRBD1,-
TGTGCCAGCAGCGTACAGATAACCGGGGAGCTGTTTTTT,CASSVQITGELFF,TRBJ2-2,13,TRBV9,-,-
TGCAGTGCTACTCAGCCTAGTGGGAGGGCCAGAGAGACCCAGTACTTC,CSATQPSGRARETQYF,TRBJ2-5,16,TRBV20-1,TRBD2,-
TGTGCCAGCAGTTCCCGCCGGACAGCTTTCTACGAGCAGTACTTC,CASSSRRTAFYEQYF,TRBJ2-7,15,TRBV28,-,-
TGTGCCAGCGGGGGTAGCGGTTACAATGAGCAGTTCTTC,CASGGSGYNEQFF,TRBJ2-1,13,TRBV28,-,-
TGTGCCAGCAGCCAAGACTATGAAGGGGAGCGACTCTATGGCTACACCTTC,CASSQDYEGERLYGYTF,TRBJ1-2,17,TRBV4-2,-,many
TGTGCCAGCAGCCCACCAGGGGGGGCCTACAATGAGCAGTTCTTC,CASSPPGGAYNEQFF,TRBJ2-1,15,TRBV7-9,-,-
TGCGCCAGCAGCCAAAGGCGGTCTAGCTCCTATAATTCACCCCTCCACTTT,CASSQRRSSSYNSPLHF,TRBJ1-6,17,TRBV4-3,-,few
TGTGCCGGCAGTTATGGACACCTCTGGGCCAACGTCCCGACTTTC,CAGSYGHLWANVPTF,TRBJ2-6,15,TRBV12-3/TRBV12-4,-,-
TGTGCCAGTAGTATGTTCACAGGGGTTGTGGAGACCCAGTACTTC,CASSMFTGVVETQYF,TRBJ2-5,15,TRBV19,TRBD1,-
TGTGCCAGCAGTGTGGGTTATGGCTACACCTTC,CASSVGYGYTF,TRBJ1-2,11,TRBV25-1,-,few
TGTGCCAGCGGACGGGACAGTTTAACGTACGAGCAGTACTTC,CASGRDSLTYEQYF,TRBJ2-7,14,TRBV7-8,TRBD1,-
TGTGCCAGCTCACAGGACAGTGGCGACCTTAGGGGACTTTATGGCTACACCTTC,CASSQDSGDLRGLYGYTF,TRBJ1-2,18,TRBV18,-,-
TGTGCCAGCAGCTACTCGGAGCGGATGACCCAGTACTTC,CASSYSERMTQYF,TRBJ2-5,13,TRBV6-6,-,-
TGTGCCAGCAGCCCTGGGGTAGTCCAGTCAGATACGCAGTATTTT,CASSPGVVQSDTQYF,TRBJ2-3,15,TRBV5-4,-,-
TGTGCCATCAGTGAGTCCGGAAATCAACTCTACGAGCAGTACTTC,CAISESGNQLYEQYF,TRBJ2-7,15,TRBV10-3,-,-
TGCAGCGCTGGGACTCTTGAAAAACTGTTTTTT,CSAGTLEKLFF,TRBJ1-4,11,TRBV29-1,-,few